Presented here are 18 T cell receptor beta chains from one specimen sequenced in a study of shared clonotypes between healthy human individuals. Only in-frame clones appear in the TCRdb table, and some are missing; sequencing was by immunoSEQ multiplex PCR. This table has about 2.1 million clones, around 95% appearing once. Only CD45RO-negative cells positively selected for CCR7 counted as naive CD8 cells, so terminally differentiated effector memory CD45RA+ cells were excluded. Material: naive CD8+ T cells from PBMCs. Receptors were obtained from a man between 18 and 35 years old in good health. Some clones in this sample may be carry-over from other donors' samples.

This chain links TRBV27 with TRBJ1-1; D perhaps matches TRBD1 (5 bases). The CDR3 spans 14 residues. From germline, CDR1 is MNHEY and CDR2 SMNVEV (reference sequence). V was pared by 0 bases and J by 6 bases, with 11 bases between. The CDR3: CASSLSWGGPEAFF. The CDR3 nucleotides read TGTGCCAGCAGTTTATCGTGGGGGGGTCCTGAAGCTTTCTTT.

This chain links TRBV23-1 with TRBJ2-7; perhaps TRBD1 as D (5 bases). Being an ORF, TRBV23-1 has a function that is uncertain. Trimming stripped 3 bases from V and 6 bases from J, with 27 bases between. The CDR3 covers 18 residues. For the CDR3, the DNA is TGCGCCAGCAGTCAGAGCCCACCCAGGGTCGGGCCTAGTGGCGAGCAGTACTTC. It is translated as CASSQSPPRVGPSGEQYF.

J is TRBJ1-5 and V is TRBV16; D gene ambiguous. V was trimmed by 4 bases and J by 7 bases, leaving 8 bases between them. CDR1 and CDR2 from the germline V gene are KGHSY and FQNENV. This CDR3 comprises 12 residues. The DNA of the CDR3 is TGTGCCAGCAGCCCTTCGGGGCAGCCCCAGCATTTT. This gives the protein CASSPSGQPQHF.

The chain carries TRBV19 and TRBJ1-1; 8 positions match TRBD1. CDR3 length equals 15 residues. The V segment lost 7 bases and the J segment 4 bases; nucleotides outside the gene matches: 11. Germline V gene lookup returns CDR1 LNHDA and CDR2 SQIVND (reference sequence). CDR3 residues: CASTWSRGLGTEAFF. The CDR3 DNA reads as TGTGCCAGTACTTGGTCCAGGGGGCTTGGCACTGAAGCTTTCTTT.

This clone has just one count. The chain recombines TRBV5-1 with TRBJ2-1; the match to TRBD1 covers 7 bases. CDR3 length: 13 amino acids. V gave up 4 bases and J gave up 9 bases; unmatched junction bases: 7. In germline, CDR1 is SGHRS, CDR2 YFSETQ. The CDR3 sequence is CASSPGGLAEQFF. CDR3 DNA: TGCGCCAGCAGCCCAGGGGGTCTCGCTGAGCAGTTCTTC.

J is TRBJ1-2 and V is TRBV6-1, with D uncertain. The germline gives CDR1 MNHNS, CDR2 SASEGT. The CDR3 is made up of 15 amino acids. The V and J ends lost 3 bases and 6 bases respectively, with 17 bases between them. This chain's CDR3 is CASSDRSSRYHGYTF. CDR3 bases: TGTGCCAGCAGTGATCGGTCCTCTCGTTACCATGGCTACACCTTC.

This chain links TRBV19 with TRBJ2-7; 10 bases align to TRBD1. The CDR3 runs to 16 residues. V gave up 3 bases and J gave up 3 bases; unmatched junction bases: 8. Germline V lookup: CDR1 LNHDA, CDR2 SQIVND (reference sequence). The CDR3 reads CASSIGQGERGYEQYF. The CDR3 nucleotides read TGTGCCAGTAGTATCGGACAGGGGGAGAGGGGCTACGAGCAGTACTTC.

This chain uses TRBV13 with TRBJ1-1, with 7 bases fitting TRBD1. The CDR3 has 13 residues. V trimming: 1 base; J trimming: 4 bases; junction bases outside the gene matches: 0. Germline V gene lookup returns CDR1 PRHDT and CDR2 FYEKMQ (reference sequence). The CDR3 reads CASSLEGATEAFF. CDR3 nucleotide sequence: TGTGCCAGCAGCTTAGAGGGGGCCACTGAAGCTTTCTTT. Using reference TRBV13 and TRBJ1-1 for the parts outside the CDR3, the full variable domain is AAGVIQSPRHLIKEKRETATLKCYPIPRHDTVYWYQQGPGQDPQFLISFYEKMQSDKGSIPDRFSAQQFSDYHSELNMSSLELGDSALYFCASSLEGATEAFFGQGTRLTVV.

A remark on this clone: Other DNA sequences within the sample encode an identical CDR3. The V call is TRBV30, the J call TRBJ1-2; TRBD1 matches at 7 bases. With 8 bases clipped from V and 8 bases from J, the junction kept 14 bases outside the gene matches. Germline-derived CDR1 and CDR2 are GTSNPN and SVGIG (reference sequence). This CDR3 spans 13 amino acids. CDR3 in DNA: TGTGCCAGCACCGAAGGGACAGCCCAAGGCTACACCTTC. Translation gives CASTEGTAQGYTF.

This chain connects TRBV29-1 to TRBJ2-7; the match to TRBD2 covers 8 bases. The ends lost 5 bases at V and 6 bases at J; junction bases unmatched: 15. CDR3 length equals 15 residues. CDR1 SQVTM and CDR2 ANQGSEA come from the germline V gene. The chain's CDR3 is CSVSGTGRGPLEQYF. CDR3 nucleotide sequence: TGCAGCGTTTCCGGGACCGGGAGGGGACCTCTCGAGCAGTACTTC.

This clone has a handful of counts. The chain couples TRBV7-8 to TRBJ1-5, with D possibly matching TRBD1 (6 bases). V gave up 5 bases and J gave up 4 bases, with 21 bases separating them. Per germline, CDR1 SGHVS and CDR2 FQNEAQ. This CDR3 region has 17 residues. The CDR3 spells CASSPTGGWSTNQPQHF. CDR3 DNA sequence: TGTGCCAGCAGCCCGACGGGGGGCTGGTCCACTAATCAGCCCCAGCATTTT.

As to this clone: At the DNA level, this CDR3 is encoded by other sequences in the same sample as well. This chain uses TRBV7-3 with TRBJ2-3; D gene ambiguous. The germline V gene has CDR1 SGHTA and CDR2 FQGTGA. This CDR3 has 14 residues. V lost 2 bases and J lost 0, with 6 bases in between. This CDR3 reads CASSLWASTDTQYF. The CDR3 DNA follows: TGTGCCAGCAGCTTATGGGCTAGCACAGATACGCAGTATTTT.

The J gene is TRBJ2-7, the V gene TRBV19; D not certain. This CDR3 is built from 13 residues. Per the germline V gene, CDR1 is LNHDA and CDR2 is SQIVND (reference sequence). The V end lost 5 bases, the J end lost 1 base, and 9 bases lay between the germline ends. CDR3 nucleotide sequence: TGTGCCAGTAGTCTCCAGGAATCCTACGAGCAGTACTTC. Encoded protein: CASSLQESYEQYF.

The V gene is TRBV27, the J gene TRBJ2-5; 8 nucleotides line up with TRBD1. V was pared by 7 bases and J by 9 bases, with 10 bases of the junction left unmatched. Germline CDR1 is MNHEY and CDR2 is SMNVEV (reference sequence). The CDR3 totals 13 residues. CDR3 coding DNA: TGTGCCAGCATGTGGGTAACAGGGGGGCCCCAGTACTTC. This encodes CASMWVTGGPQYF.

The CDR3 reads CASSRPSGSSNEQFF. CDR3 in DNA: TGTGCCAGCAGCCGCCCTAGCGGGAGTTCCAATGAGCAGTTCTTC. V usage is TRBV7-9 and J usage is TRBJ2-1; 10 bases agree with TRBD2. CDR1 and CDR2 (germline): SEHNR, FQNEAQ (reference sequence). This CDR3 is built from 15 residues. Losses at the gene ends were 5 bases for V and 6 bases for J; bases not matched to a gene: 7.

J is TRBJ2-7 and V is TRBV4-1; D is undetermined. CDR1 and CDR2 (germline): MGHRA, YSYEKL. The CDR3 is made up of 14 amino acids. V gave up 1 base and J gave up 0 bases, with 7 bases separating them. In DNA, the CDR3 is TGCGCCAGCAGCCAAGGCAGTCACTCCTACGAGCAGTACTTC. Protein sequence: CASSQGSHSYEQYF.

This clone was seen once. CDR3: CASSLRASDYGYTF. CDR3 nucleotide sequence: TGTGCCAGCAGTTTAAGGGCATCGGACTATGGCTACACCTTC. The V gene is TRBV27, the J gene TRBJ1-2, with no clear D. Trimming pared 2 bases from V and 3 bases from J, leaving 10 bases between. The CDR3 is 14 residues long. The germline gives CDR1 MNHEY, CDR2 SMNVEV (reference sequence).

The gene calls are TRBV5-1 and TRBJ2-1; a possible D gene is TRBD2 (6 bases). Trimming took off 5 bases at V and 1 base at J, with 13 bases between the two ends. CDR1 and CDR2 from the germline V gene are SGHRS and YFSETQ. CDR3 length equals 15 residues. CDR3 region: CASSSSGPSYNEQFF. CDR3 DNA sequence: TGCGCCAGCAGTAGTAGCGGACCTTCCTACAATGAGCAGTTCTTC.